This T cell receptor (beta chain) was sequenced for a study of shared clonotypes between healthy human individuals. Study results and caveats: An expected dependence of interdonor clonotype sharing on sequencing depth was noted.

Sorted subsets were amplified in replicate PCRs using about 210 ng DNA, 25,000 to 30,000 T cell genomes. Authors' data handling: Junction-only immunoSEQ sequences carried no quality scores, so filtering differed. This table comes from immunoSEQ multiplex PCR, and its TCRdb copy is limited to in-frame clones, with some not included. V and J calls and clone size come straight from that table; D and trimming were deduced from the DNA. The sample lists roughly 1.4 million clones; roughly 98.5% were seen once. Concerning this clone: Its target is unknown.

Sequences were obtained from naive CD4+ T cells sorted from blood. Subset: CD45RA+ positively selected. The sequence derives from a man aged 25-45 years in good health.

The CDR3: CASSFPLAGAGEQYF. The CDR3 coding sequence is TGTGCCAGCAGCTTTCCCCTAGCGGGAGCGGGGGAGCAGTACTTC. This chain links TRBV11-2 with TRBJ2-7, with TRBD2 matching 10 bases. The junction had 9 bases not matched to a gene; V was cut back by 3 bases and J by 7 bases. Per the germline V gene, CDR1 is SGHAT and CDR2 is FQNNGV. CDR3 length: 15 amino acids.